The 21 T cell receptor beta chains given below trace back to one sample, sequenced in a study of blood T cell repertoires in COVID-19 (dated by TCRdb to 2019 to 2021). The library was built by means of the immunoSEQ multiplex PCR assay. TCRdb mirrors the immuneACCESS table, restricted to in-frame sequences. Some clones are absent from its copies; in checked studies, under half trace to an unresolved V gene, and the reason for the others is unknown. The sample table shows roughly 75,000 clones, and around 88% are seen once. Just under 0.6% of the sample goes to the ten largest clones. The sample taken for sequencing was peripheral blood. The receptors stem from a man between 60 and 75 years old with acute or convalescent COVID-19.

The chain joins TRBV3-1 (or the pseudogene TRBV3-2) to TRBJ1-4; a weak D match, TRBD1 (5 bases). The V end lost 0 bases, the J end lost 8 bases, and 16 bases lay between the germline ends. CDR3 size: 16 residues. The germline CDR1 and CDR2 sequences are LGHDT and YNNKEL (reference sequence). This CDR3 reads CASSQEVAGLGEKLFF. CDR3 sequence (DNA): TGTGCCAGCAGCCAAGAGGTGGCGGGACTTGGAGAAAAACTGTTTTTT.

This chain uses TRBV7-9 with TRBJ2-1, with D possibly matching TRBD2 (6 bases). The CDR3 runs 16 residues. CDR1 and CDR2 (germline): SEHNR, FQNEAQ (reference sequence). V was shortened by 5 bases and J by 6 bases, with 20 bases between the two germline ends. The CDR3 reads CASSRTGGTLSNEQFF. The CDR3 DNA reads TGTGCCAGCAGCCGGACGGGCGGGACCTTATCCAATGAGCAGTTCTTC. Full variable domain (rest looked up from reference TRBV7-9 and TRBJ2-1): DTGVSQNPRHKITKRGQNVTFRCDPISEHNRLYWYRQTLGQGPEFLTYFQNEAQLEKSRLLSDRFSAERPKGSFSTLEIQRTEQGDSAMYLCASSRTGGTLSNEQFFGPGTRLTVL.

Remarks on this clone: One junction end does not reproduce the germline sequence, and a read error may be involved. The gene calls are TRBV18 and TRBJ2-7, with a tentative D call TRBD1 (6 bases). Germline lookup yields CDR1 KGHSH and CDR2 LQKENI. The CDR3 spans 14 residues. The CDR3 region is CASSPALQWTAFLF. DNA of the CDR3: TGTGCCAGCTCACCGGCCCTACAATGGACAGCTTTCCTCTTC.

The CDR3 sequence: CAWTGQANYEQYF. The CDR3 DNA follows: TGTGCCTGGACGGGACAGGCGAACTACGAGCAGTACTTC. The chain uses TRBV30 and TRBJ2-7, with 8 nucleotides matching TRBD1. J gave up 3 bases and V 4 bases, and 5 bases lay outside the gene matches. The CDR3 extends over 13 amino acids. Looked up from germline, CDR1 is GTSNPN and CDR2 is SVGIG (reference sequence). Looking up the rest from reference TRBV30 and TRBJ2-7 gives the full variable domain: SQTIHQWPATLVQPVGSPLSLECTVEGTSNPNLYWYRQAAGRGLQLLFYSVGIGQISSEVPQNLSASRPQDRQFILSSKKLLLSDSGFYLCAWTGQANYEQYFGPGTRLTVT.

The chain employs TRBV18 and TRBJ2-2, with D perhaps matching TRBD2 (5 bases). Trimming shortened V by 6 bases and J by 2 bases, and 22 bases separated the two germline ends. CDR3 length equals 18 residues. CDR1 KGHSH and CDR2 LQKENI come from the germline V gene. For the CDR3, the DNA is TGTGCCAGCTCTCCGGGGAGAACGAAAAACCTTAACACCGGGGAGCTGTTTTTT. It is translated as CASSPGRTKNLNTGELFF.

The genes are TRBV2 and TRBJ1-4; 11 bases align to TRBD1. The CDR3 is made up of 17 amino acids. In germline, CDR1 is SNHLY, CDR2 FYNNEI. With 6 bases clipped from V and 3 bases from J, the junction kept 9 bases outside the gene matches. The CDR3 region is CASRAGTGGSPNEKLFF. The CDR3 bases are TGTGCCAGCAGAGCCGGGACAGGGGGTAGTCCTAATGAAAAACTGTTTTTT. The full variable domain, completed using reference TRBV2 and TRBJ1-4, is EPEVTQTPSHQVTQMGQEVILRCVPISNHLYFYWYRQILGQKVEFLVSFYNNEISEKSEIFDDQFSVERPDGSNFTLKIRSTKLEDSAMYFCASRAGTGGSPNEKLFFGSGTQLSVL.

The chain carries TRBV5-4 and TRBJ1-2; D may be TRBD1 (6 bases). V lost 0 bases, J lost 8 bases, and 17 bases lay in between. CDR1 and CDR2 (germline): SGHNT, YYREEE (reference sequence). CDR3 size: 15 residues. The CDR3 loop reads CASSLGRSGARGYTF. CDR3 bases: TGTGCCAGCAGCTTGGGTCGATCAGGGGCTCGGGGCTACACCTTC.

The genes are TRBV24-1 and TRBJ2-7; 9 positions agree with TRBD1. The ends lost 6 bases at V and 6 bases at J; junction bases unmatched: 8. The CDR3 extends over 14 amino acids. Germline V lookup: CDR1 KGHDR, CDR2 SFDVKD. CDR3 nucleotide sequence: TGTGCCACCAGTCCCGGAAGGACAGGGGCCGAGCAGTACTTC. It is translated as CATSPGRTGAEQYF.

This rearrangement joins TRBV5-1 to TRBJ2-2, with no clear D. Germline loops: CDR1 SGHRS, CDR2 YFSETQ. The CDR3 is made up of 13 amino acids. With 0 bases removed from V and 4 bases from J, the gap between germline ends came to 4 bases. Here the CDR3 DNA reads TGCGCCAGCAGCTTGGGGAGCACCGGGGAGCTGTTTTTT. It yields the protein CASSLGSTGELFF.

The V and J genes are TRBV5-1 and TRBJ2-5; TRBD1 agrees at 11 bases. V lost 1 base to trimming and J lost 4 bases; unmatched junction nucleotides: 6. This CDR3 has 16 residues. CDR1 and CDR2 (germline): SGHRS, YFSETQ. This CDR3 reads CASSLLGQGVGETQYF. CDR3 coding DNA: TGCGCCAGCAGCTTGCTGGGACAGGGGGTAGGAGAGACCCAGTACTTC. The whole variable domain, filled in from reference TRBV5-1 and TRBJ2-5, reads KAGVTQTPRYLIKTRGQQVTLSCSPISGHRSVSWYQQTPGQGLQFLFEYFSETQRNKGNFPGRFSGRQFSNSRSEMNVSTLELGDSALYLCASSLLGQGVGETQYFGPGTRLLVL.

The rearrangement joins TRBV7-3 to TRBJ2-1, with 12 nucleotides matching TRBD2. Germline V gives CDR1 SGHTA, CDR2 FQGTGA. This CDR3 comprises 16 residues. V was pared by 2 bases and J by 7 bases, with 6 bases of the junction left unmatched. DNA for the CDR3: TGTGCCAGCAGCTTAGAGGGGACTAGCGGGTTTAATGAGCAGTTCTTC. It translates to CASSLEGTSGFNEQFF.

This sequence joins TRBV3-1 (or the pseudogene TRBV3-2) and TRBJ1-2, with 7 bases matching TRBD1. This CDR3 contains 13 residues. Losses at the gene ends were 4 bases for V and 2 bases for J; bases not matched to a gene: 1. Looked up from germline, CDR1 is LGHDT and CDR2 is YNNKEL (reference sequence). CDR3 region: CASSLQGNYGYTF. CDR3 in DNA: TGTGCCAGCAGCCTACAGGGGAACTATGGCTACACCTTC.

V is TRBV5-4 and J is TRBJ1-2; D is uncertain. Germline V CDR1 and CDR2: SGHNT, YYREEE (reference sequence). The CDR3 loop spans 15 amino acids. V was cut by 0 bases and J by 4 bases, with 13 bases left in between. DNA of the CDR3: TGTGCCAGCAGCTTGGCCGGGGTCCAGTCCTATGGCTACACCTTC. Translating it yields CASSLAGVQSYGYTF.

The rearrangement links TRBV29-1 to TRBJ1-4; D may be TRBD1 (5 bases). V lost 8 bases, J lost 7 bases, and 11 bases lay in between. CDR1 and CDR2 from the germline V gene are SQVTM and ANQGSEA. CDR3 length: 11 amino acids. The CDR3 region has the DNA TGCAGCTTCCGCCAGGGTGAAAAACTGTTTTTT. Encoded protein: CSFRQGEKLFF.

V is TRBV12-5 and J is TRBJ2-7; 9 bases are a match to TRBD2. The CDR3 totals 15 residues. After removal of 3 bases from V and 4 bases from J, the junction contained 7 bases not matched to a gene. CDR1 is LGHNT, CDR2 FRNRAP, per germline. The CDR3 bases are TGTGCTAGTGGTTTCAAGGCGGGAGGGTGGTACGAGCAGTACTTC. Protein product: CASGFKAGGWYEQYF.

The genes are TRBV7-3 and TRBJ1-2; D perhaps matches TRBD1 (5 bases). The V gene lost 0 bases and the J gene lost 8 bases, with 13 bases spanning the gap. CDR1 is SGHTA, CDR2 FQGTGA, per germline. This CDR3 is 14 amino acids long. The CDR3 region has the DNA TGTGCCAGCAGCTTAACTCAGGAGGGGACCGGCTACACCTTC. Its protein product is CASSLTQEGTGYTF.

The V call is TRBV19, the J call TRBJ2-1; 9 bases are shared with TRBD1. V gave up 8 bases and J gave up 8 bases; unmatched junction bases: 13. This CDR3 contains 15 residues. Germline-derived CDR1 and CDR2 are LNHDA and SQIVND (reference sequence). CDR3 loop: CASLPRTGGWDEQFF. The CDR3 nucleotides are TGTGCCAGTTTGCCCCGAACAGGGGGCTGGGATGAGCAGTTCTTC.

The chain links TRBV7-8 to TRBJ2-1; 8 bases agree with TRBD2. The CDR3 covers 15 residues. The germline V gene has CDR1 SGHVS and CDR2 FQNEAQ. V gave up 1 base and J gave up 3 bases; unmatched junction bases: 2. In nucleotides, the CDR3 is TGTGCCAGCAGCTTAGACCTAGCGGGCTACAATGAGCAGTTCTTC. Its translation is CASSLDLAGYNEQFF.

This chain uses TRBV10-3 with TRBJ1-5; possible D gene TRBD1, 6 bases. There are 15 residues in the CDR3. The germline CDR1 and CDR2 sequences are ENHRY and SYGVKD. The V end lost 0 bases, the J end lost 6 bases, and 12 bases lay between the germline ends. The CDR3, as DNA: TGTGCCATCAGTGAGTCAGGGGGGGGCGTTCAGCCCCAGCATTTT. Translating gives CAISESGGGVQPQHF.

This rearrangement joins TRBV6-1 to TRBJ1-4, with 8 bases fitting TRBD1. Germline lookup yields CDR1 MNHNS and CDR2 SASEGT. The J segment lost 0 bases and the V segment lost 3 bases, leaving 3 bases of the junction unmatched. The CDR3 consists of 16 residues. CDR3 sequence reads: CASSDRGRSTNEKLFF. Written as DNA, the CDR3 is TGTGCCAGCAGTGACAGGGGGCGATCAACTAATGAAAAACTGTTTTTT.

Only one count was recorded for this clone. The chain joins TRBV24-1 to TRBJ2-1, with D tentatively TRBD1 (7 bases). Trimming took off 8 bases at V and 5 bases at J, with 15 bases between the two ends. Germline V lookup: CDR1 KGHDR, CDR2 SFDVKD. The CDR3 extends over 14 amino acids. This chain's CDR3 is CATTVQGEDNEQFF. The CDR3 DNA reads as TGTGCCACCACCGTCCAGGGGGAGGACAATGAGCAGTTCTTC.